Below are 21 T cell receptor beta chains sequenced from a single sample in a study of blood T cell repertoires in COVID-19. Data came from immunoSEQ multiplex PCR; TCRdb stores just in-frame clones and leaves some out. The data show 250,000 to 350,000 clones, around 90% seen once. The sample consisted of PBMCs or T cells enriched from blood (not recorded which). Receptor source: a woman in her thirties or forties who had recovered from COVID-19.

The chain employs TRBV6-6 and TRBJ1-1; 9 bases are shared with TRBD1. The V gene end was trimmed by 6 bases and the J gene end by 0 bases; junction bases not matched to a gene: 5. Germline V gives CDR1 MNHNY, CDR2 SVGAGI (reference sequence). The CDR3 has 15 residues. The CDR3 coding sequence is TGTGCCAGCAGGGGACAGGGAGGGATGAACACTGAAGCTTTCTTT. It codes for CASRGQGGMNTEAFF.

The chain links TRBV4-3 to TRBJ2-1; possible D gene TRBD1, 6 bases. Trimming left V 3 bases short and J 4 bases short, with 16 bases between. Germline V gives CDR1 LGHNA, CDR2 YSLEER. This CDR3 is 16 amino acids long. The CDR3 coding sequence is TGCGCCAGCAGCCAGGAACCGGGACAAGGATACAATGAGCAGTTCTTC. Translating it yields CASSQEPGQGYNEQFF.

The CDR3 protein is CASSPITGEQYF. In nucleotides, the CDR3 is TGTGCCAGCAGCCCAATAACAGGGGAGCAGTACTTC. V and J are TRBV7-9 and TRBJ2-7, with D maybe TRBD1 (6 bases). The V and J ends lost 5 bases and 7 bases respectively, with 12 bases between them. The germline V gene encodes CDR1 SEHNR and CDR2 FQNEAQ (reference sequence). CDR3 length: 12 residues.

This sequence joins TRBV12-3 or TRBV12-4 and TRBJ2-3; a possible D gene is TRBD1 (5 bases). Trimming cost V 7 bases and J 0 bases, with 8 bases left between them. CDR3 length: 13 residues. CDR3 amino acids: CASKQASTDTQYF. The CDR3 DNA reads TGTGCCAGCAAACAGGCTAGCACAGATACGCAGTATTTT.

The chain employs TRBV7-8 and TRBJ2-7; 10 nucleotides line up with TRBD2. J gave up 2 bases and V 4 bases, and 8 bases lay outside the gene matches. The CDR3 has 16 residues. Germline lookup yields CDR1 SGHVS and CDR2 FQNEAQ. CDR3 bases: TGTGCCAGCAGCTCCCGCTTAGCGGGAGGTACCTACGAGCAGTACTTC. Amino acids: CASSSRLAGGTYEQYF.

This clone turned up a few times. This sequence joins TRBV2 and TRBJ2-1; TRBD2 matches 9 bases. Germline loops: CDR1 SNHLY, CDR2 FYNNEI. After removal of 4 bases from V and 7 bases from J, the junction contained 11 bases not matched to a gene. CDR3 length: 16 amino acids. The CDR3 loop reads CASSVPSGMTGNEQFF. The CDR3 DNA sequence: TGTGCCAGCAGTGTGCCTAGCGGGATGACGGGGAATGAGCAGTTCTTC.

This clone appeared a few times. The chain employs TRBV19 and TRBJ1-2; possibly TRBD1 for D (6 bases). Germline-derived CDR1 and CDR2 are LNHDA and SQIVND (reference sequence). This CDR3 is 14 amino acids long. Trimming stripped 2 bases from V and 7 bases from J, with 14 bases between. The CDR3 is CASSIRGGAGGYTF. The CDR3 region has the DNA TGTGCCAGTAGTATACGAGGGGGGGCCGGTGGCTACACCTTC.

The genes are TRBV9 and TRBJ1-1; 9 positions agree with TRBD1. Germline CDR1 SGDLS, CDR2 YYNGEE. This CDR3 region has 14 residues. V shed 2 bases and J 1 base; nucleotides not matched to a gene: 0. The CDR3 loop is CASSVDRGNTEAFF. In DNA, the CDR3 is TGTGCCAGCAGCGTGGACAGGGGGAACACTGAAGCTTTCTTT.

The genes are TRBV28 and TRBJ2-1, with 12 bases identical to TRBD2. The length of the CDR3 is 15 residues. Per germline, CDR1 MDHEN and CDR2 SYDVKM. Trimming took 6 bases from V and 8 from J; bases not matched to a gene: 8. DNA for the CDR3: TGTGCCAGCAGGTATACTAGCGGGAGGATCTATGAGCAGTTCTTC. This gives the protein CASRYTSGRIYEQFF.

This clone appeared a single time. The CDR3 DNA sequence: TGTGCCACCAGTGGACAGGGGGATAACTATGGCTACACCTTC. Translating gives CATSGQGDNYGYTF. This rearrangement joins TRBV24-1 to TRBJ1-2, with TRBD1 matching over 9 bases. Germline assignment: CDR1 KGHDR and CDR2 SFDVKD. This CDR3 comprises 14 residues. The V and J ends lost 5 bases and 1 base, in that order; junction bases with no gene match: 1.

The chain links TRBV27 to TRBJ1-2, with a weak D call TRBD1 (6 bases). Germline CDR1 is MNHEY and CDR2 is SMNVEV (reference sequence). Trimming pared 2 bases from V and 4 bases from J, leaving 14 bases between. The CDR3 covers 15 residues. CDR3 nucleotide sequence: TGTGCCAGCAGTTTAACGGGCCGAGGGGGCTATGGCTACACCTTC. Translation gives CASSLTGRGGYGYTF.

The V call is TRBV11-2, the J call TRBJ2-3; TRBD1 agrees at 7 bases. The CDR3 spans 17 residues. Germline V gives CDR1 SGHAT, CDR2 FQNNGV. With V trimmed by 2 bases and J by 0 bases, 8 bases remained unmatched. The CDR3 sequence: CASSLKGGDTSTDTQYF. CDR3 coding DNA: TGTGCCAGCAGCTTAAAAGGGGGCGATACTAGCACAGATACGCAGTATTTT.

V is TRBV7-8 and J is TRBJ2-7, with D possibly being TRBD2 (5 bases). This CDR3 comprises 13 residues. The V gene lost 5 bases and the J gene lost 3 bases, with 11 bases spanning the gap. CDR1 is SGHVS, CDR2 FQNEAQ, per germline. CDR3 amino acids: CASSGSGLYEQYF. In DNA form, the CDR3 reads TGTGCCAGCAGCGGGAGCGGTCTCTACGAGCAGTACTTC. Supplemented by reference TRBV7-8 and TRBJ2-7, the full variable domain reads GAGVSQSPRYKVAKRGQDVALRCDPISGHVSLFWYQQALGQGPEFLTYFQNEAQLDKSGLPSDRFFAERPEGSVSTLKIQRTQQEDSAVYLCASSGSGLYEQYFGPGTRLTVT.

This clone was detected once. DNA for the CDR3: TGCGCCAGCAGCTTTAACTCGTATGAGCAGTTCTTC. Translating gives CASSFNSYEQFF. The chain employs TRBV5-1 and TRBJ2-1, with unresolved D. Germline-derived CDR1 and CDR2 are SGHRS and YFSETQ. V shed 2 bases and J shed 8 bases, with 8 bases lying between them. CDR3 length: 12 amino acids. The entire variable domain, with the rest obtained from reference TRBV5-1 and TRBJ2-1, is as follows: KAGVTQTPRYLIKTRGQQVTLSCSPISGHRSVSWYQQTPGQGLQFLFEYFSETQRNKGNFPGRFSGRQFSNSRSEMNVSTLELGDSALYLCASSFNSYEQFFGPGTRLTVL.

This chain joins TRBV29-1 and TRBJ1-2, with D possibly being TRBD1 (6 bases). The germline CDR1 and CDR2 sequences are SQVTM and ANQGSEA. V gave up 6 bases and J gave up 0 bases, with 11 bases separating them. This CDR3 spans 13 amino acids. The CDR3 is CSVSTGPNYGYTF. The CDR3 coding sequence is TGCAGCGTCTCGACAGGTCCTAACTATGGCTACACCTTC.

This chain joins TRBV27 and TRBJ1-2, with 9 bases that match TRBD1. The CDR3 totals 14 residues. With 5 bases clipped from V and 8 bases from J, the junction kept 9 bases outside the gene matches. Germline V CDR1 and CDR2: MNHEY, SMNVEV (reference sequence). The CDR3 DNA follows: TGTGCCAGCAGTCATAACAGGGGGCTAGAGGGCTACACCTTC. Translated, it gives CASSHNRGLEGYTF.

The chain joins TRBV28 to TRBJ2-1, with 7 bases fitting TRBD2. The CDR3 totals 19 residues. Germline V CDR1 and CDR2: MDHEN, SYDVKM. V shed 3 bases and J 3 bases; nucleotides not matched to a gene: 17. CDR3 nucleotides: TGTGCCAGCAGTTTGTTTGGGTATAGTTCGGGAGGCAACTACAATGAGCAGTTCTTC. The encoded protein is CASSLFGYSSGGNYNEQFF.

This rearrangement joins TRBV7-3 to TRBJ2-1; maybe TRBD2 (6 bases). The V and J ends lost 1 base and 10 bases respectively, with 8 bases between them. This CDR3 has 12 residues. CDR1 is SGHTA and CDR2 is FQGTGA in the germline V gene. CDR3 in amino acids: CASSLRRGEQFF. CDR3 sequence (DNA): TGTGCCAGCAGCTTAAGACGGGGGGAGCAGTTCTTC.

The gene calls are TRBV9 and TRBJ2-5, with D possibly TRBD2 on 6 matching bases. Trimming cost V 3 bases and J 1 base, with 7 bases left between them. Germline CDR1 is SGDLS and CDR2 is YYNGEE. This CDR3 has 13 residues. DNA for the CDR3: TGTGCCAGCAGCGCGGGACTCCAAGAGACCCAGTACTTC. Its protein product is CASSAGLQETQYF. Full variable domain (outside the CDR3, taken from reference TRBV9 and TRBJ2-5): DSGVTQTPKHLITATGQRVTLRCSPRSGDLSVYWYQQSLDQGLQFLIQYYNGEERAKGNILERFSAQQFPDLHSELNLSSLELGDSALYFCASSAGLQETQYFGPGTRLLVL.

A few counts support this clone. The chain has TRBV28 and TRBJ2-7; D possibly corresponds to TRBD1 (6 bases). Trimming cost V 10 bases and J 0 bases, with 10 bases left between them. The CDR3 is 12 amino acids. Per germline, CDR1 MDHEN and CDR2 SYDVKM. The CDR3 region is CATRDNSYEQYF. For the CDR3, the DNA is TGTGCCACTCGGGACAACTCCTACGAGCAGTACTTC.

The chain joins TRBV5-5 to TRBJ2-3; TRBD1 aligns across 8 bases. V dropped 3 bases and J dropped 6; count of bases not matched to a gene: 3. The CDR3 covers 13 residues. CDR1 and CDR2 from the germline V gene are SGHKS and YYEKEE (reference sequence). The CDR3, as DNA: TGTGCCAGCAGCTCAAGACAGGGGGATACGCAGTATTTT. Translation: CASSSRQGDTQYF.